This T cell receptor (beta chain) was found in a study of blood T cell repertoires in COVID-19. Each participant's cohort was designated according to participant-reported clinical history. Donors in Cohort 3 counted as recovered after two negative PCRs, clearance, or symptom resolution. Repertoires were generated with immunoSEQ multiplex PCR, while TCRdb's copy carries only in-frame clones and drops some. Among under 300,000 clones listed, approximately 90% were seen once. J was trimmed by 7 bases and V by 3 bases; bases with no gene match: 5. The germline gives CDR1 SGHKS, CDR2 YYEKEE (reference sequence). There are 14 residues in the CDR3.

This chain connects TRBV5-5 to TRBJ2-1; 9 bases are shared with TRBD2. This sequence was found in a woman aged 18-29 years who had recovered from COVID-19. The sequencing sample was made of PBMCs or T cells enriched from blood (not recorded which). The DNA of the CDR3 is TGTGCCAGCAGCTCCTTTAGCGGGAGTAATGAGCAGTTCTTC. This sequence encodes CASSSFSGSNEQFF.